The present T cell receptor (beta chain) was sequenced within a study of spatial heterogeneity in lung cancer. Each TCR cDNA molecule bore a unique molecular identifier. Each CDR3 protein gets one entry after TCRdb re-called the 5' RACE reads with MiXCR. This sample carries roughly 34,000 distinct CDR3 sequences, approximately 7.5% of them seen once, and the ten largest clones take about 9%. This sample's time point: blood at routine non-recurrence follow-up after resection. The input material, whole RNA from tumor, nontumor lung or frozen PBMC, was sequenced unsorted. This clonotype was detected ten times or more. The antigen is not known. Overall study results and limits: Circulating ubiquitous expanded tumor TCRs were observed more frequently at resection than at follow-up.

V was shortened by 3 bases and J by 7 bases, with 12 bases between the two germline ends. There are 14 residues in the CDR3. The V and J genes are TRBV12-3 or TRBV12-4 and TRBJ1-4; TRBD1 might be the D (6 bases). The source material was PBMCs, sampled at follow-up. This receptor was obtained from a male donor with early-stage non-small cell lung cancer. The CDR3 coding sequence is TGTGCCAGCAGTTTTCGGGGGCGCGGTGAAAAACTGTTTTTT. Translating gives CASSFRGRGEKLFF.